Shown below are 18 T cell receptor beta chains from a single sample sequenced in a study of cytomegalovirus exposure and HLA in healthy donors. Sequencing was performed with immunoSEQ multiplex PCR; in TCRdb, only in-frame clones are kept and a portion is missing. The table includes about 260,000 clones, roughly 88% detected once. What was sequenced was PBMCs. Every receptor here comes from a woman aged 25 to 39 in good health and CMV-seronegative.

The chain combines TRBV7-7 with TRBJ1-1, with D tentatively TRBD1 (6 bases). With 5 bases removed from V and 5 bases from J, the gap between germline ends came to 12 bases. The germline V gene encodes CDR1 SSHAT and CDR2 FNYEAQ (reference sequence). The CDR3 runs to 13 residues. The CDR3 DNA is TGTGCCAGCAGCCGACAGCAGGGGACTGAAGCTTTCTTT. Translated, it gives CASSRQQGTEAFF. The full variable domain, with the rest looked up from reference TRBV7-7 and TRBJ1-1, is GAGVSQSPRYKVTKRGQDVTLRCDPISSHATLYWYQQALGQGPEFLTYFNYEAQPDKSGLPSDRFSAERPEGSISTLTIQRTEQRDSAMYRCASSRQQGTEAFFGQGTRLTVV.

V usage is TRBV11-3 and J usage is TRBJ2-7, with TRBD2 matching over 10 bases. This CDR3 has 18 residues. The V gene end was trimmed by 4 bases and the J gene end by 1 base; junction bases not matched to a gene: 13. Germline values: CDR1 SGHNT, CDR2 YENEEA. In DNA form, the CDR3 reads TGTGCCAGCAGCTCTAGAGGGCTAGCGGGAGTCCAGTCCTACGAGCAGTACTTC. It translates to CASSSRGLAGVQSYEQYF.

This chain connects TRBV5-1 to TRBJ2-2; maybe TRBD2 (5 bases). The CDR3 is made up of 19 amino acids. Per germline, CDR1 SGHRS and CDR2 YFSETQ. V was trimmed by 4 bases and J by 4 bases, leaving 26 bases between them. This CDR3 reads CASSQEFFREGITTGELFF. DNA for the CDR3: TGCGCCAGCAGCCAGGAGTTTTTTCGAGAGGGAATAACCACCGGGGAGCTGTTTTTT.

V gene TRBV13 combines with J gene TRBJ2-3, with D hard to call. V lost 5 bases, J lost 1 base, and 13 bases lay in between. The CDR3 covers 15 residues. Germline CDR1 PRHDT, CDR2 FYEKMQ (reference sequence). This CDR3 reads CASSTRTMGTDTQYF. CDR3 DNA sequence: TGTGCCAGCAGCACAAGGACGATGGGCACAGATACGCAGTATTTT.

The DNA for the CDR3 is TGTGCTAGTGGTTTGGACGGCCTAAACGAGCAGTACTTC. Its translation is CASGLDGLNEQYF. The chain carries TRBV12-5 and TRBJ2-7; D gene ambiguous. Trimming left V 1 base short and J 5 bases short, with 9 bases between. Looked up from germline, CDR1 is LGHNT and CDR2 is FRNRAP. The CDR3 is 13 amino acids.

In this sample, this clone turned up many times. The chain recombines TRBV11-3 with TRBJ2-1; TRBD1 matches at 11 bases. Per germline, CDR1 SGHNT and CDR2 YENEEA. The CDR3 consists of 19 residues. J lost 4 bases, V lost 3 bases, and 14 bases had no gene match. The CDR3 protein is CASSFRTGGGWLAYNEQFF. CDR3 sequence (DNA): TGTGCCAGCAGCTTCAGGACAGGGGGCGGTTGGCTAGCTTACAATGAGCAGTTCTTC.

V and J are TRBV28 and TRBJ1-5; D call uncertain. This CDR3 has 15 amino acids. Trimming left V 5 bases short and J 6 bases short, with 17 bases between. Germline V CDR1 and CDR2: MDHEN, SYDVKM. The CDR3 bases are TGTGCCAGCAGTGCCCACCTACTCGCAGGTCAGCCCCAGCATTTT. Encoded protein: CASSAHLLAGQPQHF.

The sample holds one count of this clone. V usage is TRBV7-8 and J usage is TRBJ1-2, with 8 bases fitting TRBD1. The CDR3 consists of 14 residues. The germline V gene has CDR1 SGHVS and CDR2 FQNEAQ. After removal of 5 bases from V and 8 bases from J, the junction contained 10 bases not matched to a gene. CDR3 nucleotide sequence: TGTGCCAGCAGCGGAACAGGGGGGAGTGGGGGCTACACCTTC. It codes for CASSGTGGSGGYTF.

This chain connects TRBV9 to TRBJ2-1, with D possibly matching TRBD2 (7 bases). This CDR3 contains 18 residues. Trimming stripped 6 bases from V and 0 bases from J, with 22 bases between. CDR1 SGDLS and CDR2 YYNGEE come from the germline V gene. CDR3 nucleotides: TGTGCCAGCAAGGGAGGCGGGGGCAAGGCAAACTCCTACAATGAGCAGTTCTTC. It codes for CASKGGGGKANSYNEQFF.

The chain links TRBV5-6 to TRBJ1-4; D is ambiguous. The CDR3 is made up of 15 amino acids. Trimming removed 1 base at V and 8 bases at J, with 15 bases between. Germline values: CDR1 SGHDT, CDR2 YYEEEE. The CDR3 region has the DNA TGTGCCAGCAGCTTGTACGGTACAAGTGGGGAAAAACTGTTTTTT. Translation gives CASSLYGTSGEKLFF.

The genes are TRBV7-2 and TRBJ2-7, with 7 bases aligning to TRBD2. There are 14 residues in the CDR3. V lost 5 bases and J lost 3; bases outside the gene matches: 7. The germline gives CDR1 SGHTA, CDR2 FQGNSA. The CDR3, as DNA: TGTGCCAGCAGCCCCGTAACGGGAGGCTACGAGCAGTACTTC. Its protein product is CASSPVTGGYEQYF.

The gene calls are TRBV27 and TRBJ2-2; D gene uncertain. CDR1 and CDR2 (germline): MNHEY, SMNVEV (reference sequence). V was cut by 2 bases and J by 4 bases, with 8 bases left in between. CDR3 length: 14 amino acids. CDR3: CASSLGRSTGELFF. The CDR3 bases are TGTGCCAGCAGTTTAGGACGGAGCACCGGGGAGCTGTTTTTT.

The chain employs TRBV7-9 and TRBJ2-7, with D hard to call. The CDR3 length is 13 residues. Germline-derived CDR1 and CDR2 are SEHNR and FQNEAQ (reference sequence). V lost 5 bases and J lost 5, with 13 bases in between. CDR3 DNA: TGTGCCAGCAGCCCCGGAGCGCTCCACGAGCAGTACTTC. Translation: CASSPGALHEQYF.

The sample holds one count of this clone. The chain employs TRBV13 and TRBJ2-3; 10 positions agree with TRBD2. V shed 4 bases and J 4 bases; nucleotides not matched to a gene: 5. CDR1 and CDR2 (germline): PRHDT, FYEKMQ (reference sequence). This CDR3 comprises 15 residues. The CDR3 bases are TGTGCCAGCAGCTCCCTAGCGGGAGTGGCAGATACGCAGTATTTT. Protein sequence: CASSSLAGVADTQYF.

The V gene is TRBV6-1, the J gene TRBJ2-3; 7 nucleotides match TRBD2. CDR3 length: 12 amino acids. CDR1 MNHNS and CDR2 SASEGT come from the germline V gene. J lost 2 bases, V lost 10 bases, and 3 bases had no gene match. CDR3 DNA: TGTGCCACAAGGGACTACACAGATACGCAGTATTTT. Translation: CATRDYTDTQYF.

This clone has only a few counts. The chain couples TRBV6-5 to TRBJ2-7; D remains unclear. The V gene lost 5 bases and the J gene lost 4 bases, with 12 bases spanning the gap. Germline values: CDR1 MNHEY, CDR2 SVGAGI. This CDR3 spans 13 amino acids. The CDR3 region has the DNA TGTGCCAGCAGTAAAGACACCCTATACGAGCAGTACTTC. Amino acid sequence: CASSKDTLYEQYF.

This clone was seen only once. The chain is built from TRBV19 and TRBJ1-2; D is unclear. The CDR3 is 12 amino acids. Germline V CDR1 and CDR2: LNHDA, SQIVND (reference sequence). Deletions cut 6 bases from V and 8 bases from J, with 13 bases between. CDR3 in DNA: TGTGCCAGTAGCCTTGACGGGTTAGGCTACACCTTC. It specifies CASSLDGLGYTF.

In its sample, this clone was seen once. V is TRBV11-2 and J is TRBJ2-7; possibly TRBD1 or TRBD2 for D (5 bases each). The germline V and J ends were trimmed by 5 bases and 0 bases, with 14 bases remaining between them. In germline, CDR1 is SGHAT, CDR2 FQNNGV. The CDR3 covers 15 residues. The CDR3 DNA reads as TGTGCCAGCAGCGCCCCATCAGGGAGCTCCTACGAGCAGTACTTC. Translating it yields CASSAPSGSSYEQYF.